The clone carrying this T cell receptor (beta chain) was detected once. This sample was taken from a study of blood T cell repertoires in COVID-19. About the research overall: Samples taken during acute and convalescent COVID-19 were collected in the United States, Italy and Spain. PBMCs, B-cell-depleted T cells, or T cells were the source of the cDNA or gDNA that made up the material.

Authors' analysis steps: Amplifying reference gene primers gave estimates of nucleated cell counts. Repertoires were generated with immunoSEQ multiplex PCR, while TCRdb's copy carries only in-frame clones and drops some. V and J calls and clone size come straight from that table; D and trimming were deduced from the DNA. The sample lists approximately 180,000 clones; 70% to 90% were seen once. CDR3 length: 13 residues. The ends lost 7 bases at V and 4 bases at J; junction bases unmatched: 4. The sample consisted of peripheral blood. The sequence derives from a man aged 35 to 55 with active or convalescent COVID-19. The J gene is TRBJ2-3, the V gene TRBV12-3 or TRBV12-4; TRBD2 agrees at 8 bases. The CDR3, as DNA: TGTGCCAGCAATCGGGGGGGGGCAGATACGCAGTATTTT. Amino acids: CASNRGGADTQYF.